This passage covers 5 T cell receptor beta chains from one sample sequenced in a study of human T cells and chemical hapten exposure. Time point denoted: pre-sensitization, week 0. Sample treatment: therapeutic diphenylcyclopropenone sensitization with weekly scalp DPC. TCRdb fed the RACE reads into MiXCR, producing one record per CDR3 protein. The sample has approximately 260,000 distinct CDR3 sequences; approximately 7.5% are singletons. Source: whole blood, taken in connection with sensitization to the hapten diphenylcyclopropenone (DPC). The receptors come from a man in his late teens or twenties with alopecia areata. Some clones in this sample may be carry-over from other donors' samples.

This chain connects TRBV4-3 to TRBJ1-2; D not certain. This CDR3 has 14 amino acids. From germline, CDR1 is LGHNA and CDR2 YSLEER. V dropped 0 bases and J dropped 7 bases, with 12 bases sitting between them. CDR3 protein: CASSQDFAILGYTF. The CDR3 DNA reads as TGCGCCAGCAGCCAAGATTTCGCAATTCTTGGCTACACCTTC.

The DNA for the CDR3 is TGTGCCAGCAGCCAAGACTGGGCAGGGTCCTACGAGCAGTACTTC. Its protein product is CASSQDWAGSYEQYF. The V call is TRBV14, the J call TRBJ2-7; D perhaps matches TRBD1 (5 bases). Germline assignment: CDR1 SGHDN and CDR2 FVKESK. The CDR3 contains 15 residues. V lost 0 bases and J lost 1, with 10 bases in between.

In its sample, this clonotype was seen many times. The CDR3 DNA sequence: TGCAGCGTCGACTCGACAGGGATCGGTGAGACCCAGTACTTC. Protein sequence: CSVDSTGIGETQYF. J is TRBJ2-5 and V is TRBV29-1, with TRBD1 matching over 7 bases. The CDR3 has 14 residues. With 6 bases clipped from V and 5 bases from J, the junction kept 12 bases outside the gene matches. The germline CDR1 and CDR2 sequences are SQVTM and ANQGSEA.

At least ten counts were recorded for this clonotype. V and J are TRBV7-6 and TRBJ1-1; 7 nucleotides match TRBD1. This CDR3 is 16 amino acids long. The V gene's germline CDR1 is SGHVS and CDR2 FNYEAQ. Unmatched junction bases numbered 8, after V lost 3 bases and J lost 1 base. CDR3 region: CASSLDRTGRNTEAFF. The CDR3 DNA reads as TGTGCCAGCAGCTTGGATCGGACAGGACGGAACACTGAAGCTTTCTTT.

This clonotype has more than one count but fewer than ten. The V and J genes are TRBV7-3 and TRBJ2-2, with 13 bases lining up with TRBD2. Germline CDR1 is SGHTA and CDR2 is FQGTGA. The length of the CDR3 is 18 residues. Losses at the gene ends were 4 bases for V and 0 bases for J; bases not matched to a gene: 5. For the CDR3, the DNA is TGTGCCAGCAGCTCCCGACTAGCGGGGGGCCCGAACACCGGGGAGCTGTTTTTT. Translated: CASSSRLAGGPNTGELFF. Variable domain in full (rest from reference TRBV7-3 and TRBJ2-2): GAGVSQTPSNKVTEKGKYVELRCDPISGHTALYWYRQSLGQGPEFLIYFQGTGAADDSGLPNDRFFAVRPEGSVSTLKIQRTERGDSAVYLCASSSRLAGGPNTGELFFGEGSRLTVL.